A single sample gave rise to the 9 T cell receptor beta chains below, sequenced in a study of shared clonotypes between healthy human individuals (dated by TCRdb to the early 2020s). CD8 naive samples consisted of CD45RO-negative cells that were positively selected for CCR7, yielding a CD45RA+CCR7+ population without TemRA cells. Library preparation employed the immunoSEQ multiplex PCR assay. TCRdb retrieved this table from immuneACCESS and kept in-frame rearrangements only. Not all clones are present; in checked studies, unresolved V genes account for under half, and no reason is known for the remainder. This sample lists about 2.2 million clones; 85% to 95% were detected once. The leading ten clones occupy roughly 1.8% of the sample. Sequenced sample: naive CD8+ T cells from PBMCs. In light of the paper, this sample's cell subset or site label describes: CD45RA+CCR7+. These receptors came from a man aged 18 to 35 in good health. Some clones in this sample may be carry-over from other donors' samples.

This chain connects TRBV7-9 to TRBJ2-7; D possibly corresponds to TRBD1 (5 bases). Germline V gives CDR1 SEHNR, CDR2 FQNEAQ (reference sequence). Trimming left V 5 bases short and J 2 bases short, with 16 bases between. The CDR3 consists of 15 residues. The CDR3 protein is CASSPKTAIPYEQYF. The CDR3 DNA reads TGTGCCAGCAGCCCGAAGACAGCAATCCCCTACGAGCAGTACTTC.

This clone was seen a few times. The same CDR3 also results from other DNA sequences found in this sample. The rearrangement joins TRBV11-3 to TRBJ2-3; D not certain. Germline CDR1 is SGHNT and CDR2 is YENEEA. The CDR3 length is 12 residues. Trimming left V 1 base short and J 4 bases short, with 3 bases between. This CDR3 reads CASSLGPDTQYF. CDR3 in DNA: TGTGCCAGCAGCTTAGGACCAGATACGCAGTATTTT.

The gene calls are TRBV5-6 and TRBJ2-1; tentative D call: TRBD2 (6 bases). CDR3 length: 13 residues. V was pared by 4 bases and J by 6 bases, with 11 bases between. Looked up from germline, CDR1 is SGHDT and CDR2 is YYEEEE. Written as DNA, the CDR3 is TGTGCCAGCAGCCCGGGGGACGGCAATGAGCAGTTCTTC. Translation gives CASSPGDGNEQFF.

Details on this clone: Different DNA sequences within this sample yield the same CDR3. V is TRBV27 and J is TRBJ2-7; D unresolved. The CDR3 has 14 amino acids. Germline CDR1 MNHEY, CDR2 SMNVEV (reference sequence). Trimming cost V 2 bases and J 0 bases, with 8 bases left between them. The CDR3 loop reads CASSLGPGSYEQYF. The CDR3 nucleotides are TGTGCCAGCAGTTTAGGGCCGGGCTCCTACGAGCAGTACTTC.

The chain is built from TRBV11-2 and TRBJ2-5, with D possibly TRBD1 on 6 matching bases. Trimming pared 4 bases from V and 4 bases from J, leaving 19 bases between. In germline, CDR1 is SGHAT, CDR2 FQNNGV. The CDR3 loop spans 16 amino acids. CDR3 DNA sequence: TGTGCCAGCAGCTCGTCCCCCCAGGGGCCAGCAGAGACCCAGTACTTC. As protein: CASSSSPQGPAETQYF.

This clone was seen only once. The rearrangement joins TRBV9 to TRBJ2-1, with D possibly being TRBD1 (7 bases). This CDR3 region has 16 residues. CDR1 and CDR2 (germline): SGDLS, YYNGEE. Trimming left V 0 bases short and J 9 bases short, with 19 bases between. This CDR3 is CASSVEGGQLGGEQFF. The DNA of the CDR3 is TGTGCCAGCAGCGTAGAGGGGGGACAGTTGGGAGGTGAGCAGTTCTTC.

The chain links TRBV28 to TRBJ2-3; D possibly corresponds to TRBD2 (7 bases). This CDR3 contains 16 residues. The V and J ends lost 0 bases and 5 bases respectively, with 15 bases between them. Germline V lookup: CDR1 MDHEN, CDR2 SYDVKM. This CDR3 is CASSLWGGRERDTQYF. The CDR3 bases are TGTGCCAGCAGTTTATGGGGGGGGCGGGAGAGAGATACGCAGTATTTT.

This clone has only one observation. The chain recombines TRBV9 with TRBJ1-2, with 9 bases identical to TRBD1. CDR3 length: 16 residues. Per the germline V gene, CDR1 is SGDLS and CDR2 is YYNGEE. The junction had 11 bases not matched to a gene; V was cut back by 7 bases and J by 1 base. This CDR3 reads CASSRTGAPLNYGYTF. The CDR3, as DNA: TGTGCCAGCTCCCGGACAGGGGCCCCCCTTAACTATGGCTACACCTTC. The variable domain in full, with the rest retrieved from reference TRBV9 and TRBJ1-2, is DSGVTQTPKHLITATGQRVTLRCSPRSGDLSVYWYQQSLDQGLQFLIQYYNGEERAKGNILERFSAQQFPDLHSELNLSSLELGDSALYFCASSRTGAPLNYGYTFGSGTRLTVV.

Worth noting for this clone: The same CDR3 arises from other DNA sequences in this sample as well. The chain combines TRBV27 with TRBJ2-7; 8 positions match TRBD1. The germline CDR1 and CDR2 sequences are MNHEY and SMNVEV (reference sequence). The ends lost 2 bases at V and 4 bases at J; junction bases unmatched: 4. The CDR3 runs 14 residues. This CDR3 reads CASSLPGQGYEQYF. DNA for the CDR3: TGTGCCAGCAGTTTACCCGGACAGGGATACGAGCAGTACTTC.